Here is one T cell receptor (beta chain) with its context. The target antigen is unknown. One junction end disagrees with the germline gene, perhaps due to a read error. Germline assignment: CDR1 SNHLY and CDR2 FYNNEI. The CDR3 runs to 14 residues. The record originates from a study of blood T cells in healthy people across ages. Study conclusions and caveats: Per million T cells, the diversity of TCR beta decreased roughly linearly as age advanced. Strongly correlated with naive T cell percentage was TCR beta diversity.

Then a second PCR, running roughly 7 to 11 cycles, was carried out with a sample-barcoded 5' primer and a J-beta primer mix. Researchers report that each sample yielded at least 3 million CDR3-containing paired-end reads. One entry per CDR3 protein, called by TCRdb with MiXCR from the 5' RACE reads. The sample lists hundreds of thousands of distinct CDR3 sequences, approximately 30% occurring once. The people who gave samples were healthy Caucasians from Russia, aged roughly 6 to 100. The chain uses TRBV2 and TRBJ2-1; D not certain. Sequencing input: blood. This TCR derives from a woman aged 80 or over in good health. The chain's CDR3 is CAGSERLGYNEQFF. In DNA, the CDR3 is TGTGCCGGCAGTGAACGGCTGGGCTACAATGAGCAGTTCTTC. Drawing the rest from reference TRBV2 and TRBJ2-1, the complete variable domain is EPEVTQTPSHQVTQMGQEVILRCVPISNHLYFYWYRQILGQKVEFLVSFYNNEISEKSEIFDDQFSVERPDGSNFTLKIRSTKLEDSAMYFCAGSERLGYNEQFFGPGTRLTVL.